This T cell receptor beta chain was sequenced during a study of blood T cell repertoires in COVID-19. The overall study: Sites in the United States, Italy and Spain provided acute and convalescent COVID-19 samples. In each case, the material was cDNA or gDNA derived from T cells, B-cell-depleted T cells, or PBMCs.

As processed by the authors: Reference gene primer amplification gave estimated nucleated cell counts. TCRdb's copy holds only in-frame clones and misses some; the assay was immunoSEQ multiplex PCR. Clone size and V and J calls were adopted from that table, with D and trimming inferred from the DNA. The sample holds around 270,000 clones, around 89% seen once. The CDR3 extends over 14 amino acids. Germline-derived CDR1 and CDR2 are ENHRY and SYGVKD. V was clipped by 4 bases and J by 8 bases; unmatched bases: 8. The clonotype originates from a man aged 35 to 55 with acute or convalescent COVID-19. Sample: peripheral blood. V is TRBV10-3 and J is TRBJ2-1; 7 bases line up with TRBD2. The CDR3 DNA sequence: TGTGCCATCAGTGGGGGGAGGGTCAGGGATGAGCAGTTCTTC. Translating gives CAISGGRVRDEQFF.